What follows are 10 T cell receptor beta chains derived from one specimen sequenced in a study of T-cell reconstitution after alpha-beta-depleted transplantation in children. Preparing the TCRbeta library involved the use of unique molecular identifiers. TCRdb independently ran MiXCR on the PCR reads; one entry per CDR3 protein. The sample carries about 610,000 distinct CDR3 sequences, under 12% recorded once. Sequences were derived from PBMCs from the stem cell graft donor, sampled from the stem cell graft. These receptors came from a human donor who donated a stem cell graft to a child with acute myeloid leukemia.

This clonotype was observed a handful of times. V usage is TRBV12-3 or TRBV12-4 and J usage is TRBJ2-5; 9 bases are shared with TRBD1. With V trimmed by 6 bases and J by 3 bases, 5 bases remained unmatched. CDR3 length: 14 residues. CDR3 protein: CASRKGTGKETQYF. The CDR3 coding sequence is TGTGCCAGCAGGAAAGGGACAGGGAAAGAGACCCAGTACTTC.

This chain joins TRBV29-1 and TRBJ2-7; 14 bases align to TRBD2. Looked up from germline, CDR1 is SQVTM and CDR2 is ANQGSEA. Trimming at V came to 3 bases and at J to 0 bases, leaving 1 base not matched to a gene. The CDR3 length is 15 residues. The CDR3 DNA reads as TGCAGCGTTGACGGGACTAGCGGGAGCTCCTACGAGCAGTACTTC. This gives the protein CSVDGTSGSSYEQYF.

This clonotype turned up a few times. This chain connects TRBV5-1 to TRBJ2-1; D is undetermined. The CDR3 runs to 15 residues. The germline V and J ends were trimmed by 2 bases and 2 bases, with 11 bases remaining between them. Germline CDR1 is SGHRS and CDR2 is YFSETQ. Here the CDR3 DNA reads TGCGCCAGCAGCTTAAACTACGCGGCCTACAATGAGCAGTTCTTC. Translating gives CASSLNYAAYNEQFF.

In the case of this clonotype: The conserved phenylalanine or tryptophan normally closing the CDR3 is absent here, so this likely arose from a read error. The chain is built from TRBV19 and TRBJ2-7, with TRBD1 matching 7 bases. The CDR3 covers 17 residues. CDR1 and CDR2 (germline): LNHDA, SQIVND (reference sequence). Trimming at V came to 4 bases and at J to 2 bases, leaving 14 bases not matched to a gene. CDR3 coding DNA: TGTGCCAGTAGTAGACAATCGTCCCGACAGGGACCCTACGAGCAGTACTTG. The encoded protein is CASSRQSSRQGPYEQYL.

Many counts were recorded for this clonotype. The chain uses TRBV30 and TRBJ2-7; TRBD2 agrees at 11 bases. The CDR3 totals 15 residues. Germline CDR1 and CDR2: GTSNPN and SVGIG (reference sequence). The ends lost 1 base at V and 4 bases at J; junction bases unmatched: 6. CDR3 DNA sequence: TGTGCCTGGAGTGCTAGCGGGAGGTATAGGTACGAGCAGTACTTC. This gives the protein CAWSASGRYRYEQYF.

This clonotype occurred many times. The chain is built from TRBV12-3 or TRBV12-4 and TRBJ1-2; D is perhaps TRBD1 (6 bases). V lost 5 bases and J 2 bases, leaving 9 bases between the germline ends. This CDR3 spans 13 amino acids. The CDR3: CASSPTGNYGYTF. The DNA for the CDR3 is TGTGCCAGCAGTCCAACAGGGAACTATGGCTACACCTTC.

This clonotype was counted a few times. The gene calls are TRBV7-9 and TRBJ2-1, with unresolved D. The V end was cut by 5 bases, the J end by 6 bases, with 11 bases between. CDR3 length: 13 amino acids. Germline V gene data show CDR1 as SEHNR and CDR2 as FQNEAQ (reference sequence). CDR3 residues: CASSPAASNEQFF. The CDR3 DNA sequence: TGTGCCAGCAGCCCTGCCGCCAGCAATGAGCAGTTCTTC. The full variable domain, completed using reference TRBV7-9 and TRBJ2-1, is DTGVSQNPRHKITKRGQNVTFRCDPISEHNRLYWYRQTLGQGPEFLTYFQNEAQLEKSRLLSDRFSAERPKGSFSTLEIQRTEQGDSAMYLCASSPAASNEQFFGPGTRLTVL.

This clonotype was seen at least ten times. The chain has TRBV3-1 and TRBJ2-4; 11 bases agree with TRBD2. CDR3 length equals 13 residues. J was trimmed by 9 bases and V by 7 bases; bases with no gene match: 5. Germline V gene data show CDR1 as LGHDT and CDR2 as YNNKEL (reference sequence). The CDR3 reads CASKDGLAGIQYF. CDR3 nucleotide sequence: TGTGCCAGCAAAGACGGACTAGCGGGCATTCAGTACTTC.

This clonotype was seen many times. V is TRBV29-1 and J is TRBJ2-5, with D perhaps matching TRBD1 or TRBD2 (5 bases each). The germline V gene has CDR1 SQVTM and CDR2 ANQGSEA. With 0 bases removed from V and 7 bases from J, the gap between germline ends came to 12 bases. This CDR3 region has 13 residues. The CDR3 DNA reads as TGCAGCGTTGAAGAACCCGGGGCCCGGACCCAGTACTTC. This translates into CSVEEPGARTQYF.

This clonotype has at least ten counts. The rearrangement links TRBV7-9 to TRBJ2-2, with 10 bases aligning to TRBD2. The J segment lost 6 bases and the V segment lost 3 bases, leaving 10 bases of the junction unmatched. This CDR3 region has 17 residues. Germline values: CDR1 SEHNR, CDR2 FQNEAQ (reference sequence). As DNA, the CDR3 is TGTGCCAGCAGCTTTACTAGCGGGACGACATGGTCCGGGGAGCTGTTTTTT. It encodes CASSFTSGTTWSGELFF.